These 3 T cell receptor beta chains were sequenced from one sample in a study of T cell responses to AZD1222 COVID-19 vaccine. Profiling relied on immunoSEQ multiplex PCR, and the TCRdb table lists in-frame clones only, not all of them. The table records about 130,000 clones, around 90% of them present only once. Sequenced here: peripheral blood, sampled 28 days after the second AZD1222 dose. The receptors come from an adult who received the AZD1222 COVID-19 vaccine.

This clone was counted a single time. The chain is built from TRBV11-3 and TRBJ1-5, with 7 positions matching TRBD1. This CDR3 contains 14 residues. Germline-derived CDR1 and CDR2 are SGHNT and YENEEA. The ends lost 1 base at V and 6 bases at J; junction bases unmatched: 3. CDR3 residues: CASSLGGGSQPQHF. Written as DNA, the CDR3 is TGTGCCAGCAGCTTAGGAGGGGGCTCTCAGCCCCAGCATTTT.

The chain recombines TRBV7-2 with TRBJ2-3, with TRBD2 matching 9 bases. CDR1 SGHTA and CDR2 FQGNSA come from the germline V gene. With V trimmed by 3 bases and J by 2 bases, 3 bases remained unmatched. The CDR3 spans 15 residues. The CDR3 here is CASSFSGGNTDTQYF. DNA of the CDR3: TGTGCCAGCAGCTTTAGCGGGGGTAACACAGATACGCAGTATTTT.

The chain links TRBV14 to TRBJ1-1, with D unresolved. Trimming took off 2 bases at V and 4 bases at J, with 5 bases between the two ends. CDR1 is SGHDN, CDR2 FVKESK, per germline. The CDR3 spans 12 residues. The DNA for the CDR3 is TGTGCCAGCAGCCAACTCAGCACTGAAGCTTTCTTT. Amino acids: CASSQLSTEAFF.